This T cell receptor beta chain originates from a study of OX40 agonist ivuxolimab in advanced cancers. In germline, CDR1 is SGDLS, CDR2 YYNGEE. The CDR3 spans 16 residues. V lost 3 bases and J lost 0, with 15 bases in between. Here immunoSEQ multiplex PCR was the method, and the copy in TCRdb shows in-frame clones only, minus some. Among tens of thousands of clones listed, approximately 81% were seen once. The TCR comes from an adult with an advanced solid tumor such as melanoma, head and neck, liver or kidney cancer. Material: CD4+ or CD8+ T cells sorted from blood, obtained in a trial of the OX40 agonist ivuxolimab. The chain recombines TRBV9 with TRBJ1-2; no clear D gene. CDR3 coding DNA: TGTGCCAGCAGCGGCTCCGGGTCTTCATCTAACTATGGCTACACCTTC. This encodes CASSGSGSSSNYGYTF. The full variable domain, completed using reference TRBV9 and TRBJ1-2, is DSGVTQTPKHLITATGQRVTLRCSPRSGDLSVYWYQQSLDQGLQFLIQYYNGEERAKGNILERFSAQQFPDLHSELNLSSLELGDSALYFCASSGSGSSSNYGYTFGSGTRLTVV.